The rows below give T cell receptor beta chains drawn from one sample of a study of blood T cells in healthy people across ages. Each CDR3 protein is one row after TCRdb ran MiXCR on the 5' RACE reads. The sample comprises more than 1,400,000 distinct CDR3 sequences, roughly 45% of which are singletons, and 7% to 9% rests with the top ten. Sequenced input: blood. These receptors came from a woman between 18 and 29 years old in good health. Each CDR3 is given with its conserved first and last residue. Fields, in order: clone size, J gene, V gene, D gene, CDR3 length, CDR3 DNA, CDR3 protein. A D gene is named only where the DNA matches it firmly. Clone size is shown for a subset of rows, as once, few, many or a class of expanded clone.

>few|TRBJ2-1|TRBV2|.|11
TGTGCCAGCAGTGAGGTCTGGGAGCAGTTCTTC
CASSEVWEQFF
>.|TRBJ2-5|TRBV6-5|TRBD2|15
TGTGCCAGCAGTTACTCGTTGGGAGGGGAGGGGCCCCAGTACTTC
CASSYSLGGEGPQYF
>.|TRBJ2-1|TRBV7-2|.|14
TGTGCCAGCAGCTTAGGAGTACAGGGACATGAGCAGTTCTTC
CASSLGVQGHEQFF
>few|TRBJ2-7|TRBV7-9|.|12
TGTGCCAGCAGCTCGGTGGTGGGGGAGCAGTACTTC
CASSSVVGEQYF
>.|TRBJ2-3|TRBV20-1|TRBD2|13
TGCAGTGCTCCAGCGGGAGGTTCAGATACGCAGTATTTT
CSAPAGGSDTQYF
>few|TRBJ1-6|TRBV4-1|TRBD1|16
TGCGCCAGCAGCCAAGTAGGACAGGGAGGAAATTCACCCCTCCACTTT
CASSQVGQGGNSPLHF
>.|TRBJ2-3|TRBV21-1|.|15
TGTGCCAGCAGCAAATGGACAGGGCGTACAGATACGCAGTATTTT
CASSKWTGRTDTQYF
>few|TRBJ2-2|TRBV27|.|14
TGTGCCAGTGGGAGGGGGACCGGGACCGGGGAGCTGTTTTTT
CASGRGTGTGELFF
>.|TRBJ1-2|TRBV20-1|.|14
TGCAGTGCTCCCAGCGGGGTCCCTGAGAGCGGCTACATCTTC
CSAPSGVPESGYIF
>.|TRBJ2-3|TRBV12-3/TRBV12-4|.|20
TGTGCCAGCAGTTTCCAACCGCCAGATGTTCTTATCCCCATCACAGATACGCAGTATTTT
CASSFQPPDVLIPITDTQYF
>few|TRBJ2-1|TRBV11-2|.|14
TGTGCCAGCAGCTTAGAGTCTGGGGCGGGTGAGCAGTTCTTC
CASSLESGAGEQFF
>few|TRBJ2-1|TRBV4-1|TRBD1|17
TGCGCCAGCCGACCTGGAACACAGGGGATTGCCTACAATGAGCAGTTCTTC
CASRPGTQGIAYNEQFF
>.|TRBJ1-2|TRBV5-1|TRBD1|16
TGCGCCAGCAGCTTAATTCCTACAGGGGGTGGCTATGGCTACACCTTC
CASSLIPTGGGYGYTF
>few|TRBJ1-5|TRBV5-1|.|14
TGCGCCAGCAGCTTGGACCTCTCCCGGGGGCCCCAGCATTTT
CASSLDLSRGPQHF
>.|TRBJ2-2|TRBV11-2|.|15
TGTGCCAGCAGCCCCCTCGGGCGGGGCACCGGGGAGCTGTTTTTT
CASSPLGRGTGELFF
>.|TRBJ2-7|TRBV15|.|14
TGTGCCACCAGCAGAGGCAGGCACCCCTTCGAGCAGTACTTC
CATSRGRHPFEQYF
>few|TRBJ1-2|TRBV20-1|.|12
TGCAGTGCCGAAGACAGGCCCTATGGCTACACCTTC
CSAEDRPYGYTF
>few|TRBJ2-1|TRBV6-6|.|17
TGTGCCAGCAGTTACTACTGGGGGAAGGGTTCTTACAATGAGCAGTTCTTC
CASSYYWGKGSYNEQFF
>.|TRBJ2-1|TRBV6-5|.|13
TGTGCCGGCAGACGGGACGAGGCAAATGAGCAGTTCTTC
CAGRRDEANEQFF
>.|TRBJ1-5|TRBV12-3/TRBV12-4|TRBD1|18
TGTGCCAGCAGTTTAGCTCTAAGGGACAGGTATAGCAATCAGCCCCAGCATTTT
CASSLALRDRYSNQPQHF
>once|TRBJ2-1|TRBV3-1|TRBD2|15
TGTGCCAGCAGCTGCGGGACTAGCGGGGGGATCGAGCAGTTCTTC
CASSCGTSGGIEQFF
>.|TRBJ2-7|TRBV29-1|.|12
TGCAGCGTTGAAGGGAACAACTACGAGCAGTACTTC
CSVEGNNYEQYF
>few|TRBJ1-1|TRBV30|.|13
TGTGGCATGGAGGCGATCGGAACCACTGAAGCTTTCTTT
CGMEAIGTTEAFF
>.|TRBJ2-4|TRBV5-1|.|14
TGCGCCAGCGGGATTGGCGGGTCCAAAAACATTCAGTACTTC
CASGIGGSKNIQYF
>few|TRBJ1-1|TRBV6-2/TRBV6-3|.|15
TGTGCCAGCCACCTCACTCCGGGTTCGTACACTGAAGCTTTCTTT
CASHLTPGSYTEAFF
>few|TRBJ2-5|TRBV15|.|16
TGTGCCACCAGCAGAGATGAACAGACGAACCGGGAGACCCAGTACTTC
CATSRDEQTNRETQYF
>once|TRBJ2-7|TRBV21-1|.|19
TGTGCCAGCAGCAGATTCCCGAACCACAGGCCCAATACTCGCTACGAGCAGTACTTC
CASSRFPNHRPNTRYEQYF
>.|TRBJ2-1|TRBV28|TRBD2|15
TGTGCCAGCAGGTACGGGGCGGGAGCCTACAATGAGCAGTTCTTC
CASRYGAGAYNEQFF
>once|TRBJ1-2|TRBV6-5|.|21
TGTGCCAGCAGTTACGTACGGACGTCAGAGGGACGGTGGACGTTTAACTATGGCTACACCTTC
CASSYVRTSEGRWTFNYGYTF
>many|TRBJ2-3|TRBV7-9|TRBD1|15
TGTGCCAGCAGCCCTGGACAGGCTAGCACAGATACGCAGTATTTT
CASSPGQASTDTQYF
>.|TRBJ2-1|TRBV7-2|TRBD2|15
TGTGCCAGCAGCCAGACTAGCTTAGGTCGGAATGAGCAGTTCTTC
CASSQTSLGRNEQFF
>once|TRBJ1-1|TRBV5-1|.|16
TGCGCCAGCAGCCTGGGGTCAGGGACCTTGAACACTGAAGCTTTCTTT
CASSLGSGTLNTEAFF
>few|TRBJ2-7|TRBV5-1|.|13
TGCGCCAGCAGCTTTGACCTGGGCTACGAGCAGTACTTC
CASSFDLGYEQYF
>few|TRBJ1-2|TRBV28|TRBD1|15
TGTGCCAGCAGTTCGACCGGGACAGAAAACTATGGCTACACCTTC
CASSSTGTENYGYTF
>.|TRBJ1-1|TRBV4-3|TRBD1|18
TGCGCCAGCAGCCAAGAAGGGGGGACAGGGGGTCCCAGCACTGAAGCTTTCTTT
CASSQEGGTGGPSTEAFF
>.|TRBJ2-1|TRBV5-6|.|15
TGTGCCAGCAGCTCACACAGGGTCTCCTGCAATGAGCAGTTCTTC
CASSSHRVSCNEQFF
>.|TRBJ2-7|TRBV7-8|.|12
TGTACCAGCAGCTATAGCAGCTACGAGCAGTACTTC
CTSSYSSYEQYF
>.|TRBJ1-4|TRBV6-1|.|12
TGTGCCAGCATCGCCTTAGATGAAAAACTGTTTTTT
CASIALDEKLFF
>.|TRBJ2-7|TRBV20-1|.|12
TGCAGTGCGCGGACTTCCTCCTACGAGCAGTACTTC
CSARTSSYEQYF
>.|TRBJ1-3|TRBV7-7|.|14
TGTGCTAGCAGCTTGAGTTTCTCTGGAAACACCATATATTTT
CASSLSFSGNTIYF
>.|TRBJ2-5|TRBV10-3|TRBD2|15
TGTGCCATCAGTGAAGGCGGGGGGGCCCTAGAGACCCAGTACTTC
CAISEGGGALETQYF
>.|TRBJ1-2|TRBV20-1|TRBD1|13
TGCAGTGCCCACGCGGCAGGGGGCTATGGCTACACCTTC
CSAHAAGGYGYTF
>.|TRBJ2-3|TRBV20-1|.|18
TGCAGTGCTTCCTTGGTAGCGGAAACAAGGCTTAGCACAGATACGCAGTATTTT
CSASLVAETRLSTDTQYF
>few|TRBJ2-7|TRBV6-5|.|16
TGTGCCAGCAGTTACTGGACTGGGCTAGCCGGGTACGAGCAGTACTTC
CASSYWTGLAGYEQYF
>.|TRBJ1-1|TRBV3-1|.|11
TGTGCCAGCAGCGGCGCAGGAGAAGCTTTCTTT
CASSGAGEAFF